A single sample gave rise to the 13 T cell receptor beta chains below, sequenced in a study of regulatory T cells in long-lasting Graves disease. In building TCR beta libraries, iRepertoire HTBI primers were used together with Arm-PCR of CDR3 regions. TCRdb ran MiXCR on the multiplex PCR reads and lists one entry per CDR3 protein. The data hold 200,000 to 250,000 distinct CDR3 sequences, with roughly 20% observed a single time. This sample's time point: newly diagnosed GD, antithyroid drugs for less than 3 months. RNA extracted from PBMCs served as the sequencing template. These data also formed part of another study, on T cells in Graves' hyperthyroidism and ophthalmopathy.

The sequencing here drew on peripheral blood mononuclear cells (PBMCs), taken at new diagnosis, from a patient treated with antithyroid drugs. These receptors came from a woman aged 25 to 39 with Graves disease.

This clonotype was found many times. This chain joins TRBV7-3 and TRBJ2-1, with 15 nucleotides matching TRBD2. In germline, CDR1 is SGHTA, CDR2 FQGTGA. Trimming removed 5 bases from V and 9 bases from J; junction bases left unmatched: 5. The CDR3 length is 15 residues. The CDR3 sequence: CASSLGTSGGSEQFF. CDR3 nucleotide sequence: TGTGCCAGCAGCCTTGGGACTAGCGGGGGGTCTGAGCAGTTCTTC.

This clonotype came up many times. The genes are TRBV19 and TRBJ1-1; 7 nucleotides agree with TRBD1. Germline lookup yields CDR1 LNHDA and CDR2 SQIVND (reference sequence). V lost 3 bases to trimming and J lost 4 bases; unmatched junction nucleotides: 2. The CDR3 has 13 residues. Here the CDR3 reads CASSIAGGTEAFF. In DNA form, the CDR3 reads TGTGCCAGTAGTATCGCAGGGGGCACTGAAGCTTTCTTT. Filled out from reference TRBV19 and TRBJ1-1, the complete variable domain reads DGGITQSPKYLFRKEGQNVTLSCEQNLNHDAMYWYRQDPGQGLRLIYYSQIVNDFQKGDIAEGYSVSREKKESFPLTVTSAQKNPTAFYLCASSIAGGTEAFFGQGTRLTVV.

The chain links TRBV27 to TRBJ2-3; D perhaps matches TRBD1 (6 bases). This CDR3 contains 14 residues. The germline CDR1 and CDR2 sequences are MNHEY and SMNVEV (reference sequence). Trimming took off 6 bases at V and 2 bases at J, with 12 bases between the two ends. CDR3 residues: CASRRQGFTDTQYF. The CDR3 DNA is TGTGCCAGCAGACGGCAGGGGTTCACAGATACGCAGTATTTT.

Ten or more counts support this clonotype. The chain carries TRBV7-3 and TRBJ1-2; perhaps TRBD1 as D (6 bases). Trimming pared 1 base from V and 4 bases from J, leaving 13 bases between. This CDR3 comprises 15 residues. Germline values: CDR1 SGHTA, CDR2 FQGTGA. CDR3 protein: CASSLKGGQSYGYTF. In DNA form, the CDR3 reads TGTGCCAGCAGCTTAAAGGGAGGACAGAGCTATGGCTACACCTTC.

This clonotype was seen at least ten times. V usage is TRBV20-1 and J usage is TRBJ2-3, with D possibly TRBD2 on 6 matching bases. The V end was cut by 3 bases, the J end by 4 bases, with 8 bases between. The CDR3 runs 12 residues. Per germline, CDR1 DFQATT and CDR2 SNEGSKA (reference sequence). The CDR3 here is CSARGDSDTQYF. CDR3 nucleotides: TGCAGTGCTAGGGGGGACTCAGATACGCAGTATTTT.

This clonotype was detected ten times or more. The chain has TRBV20-1 and TRBJ2-5; 7 bases are shared with TRBD2. CDR1 and CDR2 from the germline V gene are DFQATT and SNEGSKA (reference sequence). V trimming: 2 bases; J trimming: 3 bases; junction bases outside the gene matches: 9. The CDR3 loop spans 15 amino acids. CDR3 DNA: TGCAGTGCTAGAATGCGGGGGAGAATCAAAGAGACCCAGTACTTC. Translated: CSARMRGRIKETQYF.

This clonotype was seen at least ten times. The chain carries TRBV2 and TRBJ1-3; D remains ambiguous. The CDR3 contains 18 residues. From germline, CDR1 is SNHLY and CDR2 FYNNEI. Trimming left V 2 bases short and J 3 bases short, with 20 bases between. The DNA for the CDR3 is TGTGCCAGCAGTGAATCGTCCGCCTTCGAGAGAGATGGAAACACCATATATTTT. This encodes CASSESSAFERDGNTIYF. Filled out from reference TRBV2 and TRBJ1-3, the complete variable domain reads EPEVTQTPSHQVTQMGQEVILRCVPISNHLYFYWYRQILGQKVEFLVSFYNNEISEKSEIFDDQFSVERPDGSNFTLKIRSTKLEDSAMYFCASSESSAFERDGNTIYFGEGSWLTVV.

This clonotype has at least ten counts. This chain uses TRBV2 with TRBJ2-7; maybe TRBD2 (6 bases). The CDR3 has 15 amino acids. The germline CDR1 and CDR2 sequences are SNHLY and FYNNEI. With 6 bases removed from V and 2 bases from J, the gap between germline ends came to 17 bases. In DNA, the CDR3 is TGTGCCAGCAGCCGAACCGGGGAGCGGGCCTACGAGCAGTACTTC. Translated: CASSRTGERAYEQYF.

This clonotype was detected many times. V gene TRBV10-3 combines with J gene TRBJ1-4; maybe TRBD1 (5 bases). V shed 6 bases and J shed 8 bases, with 13 bases lying between them. The CDR3 has 13 amino acids. In germline, CDR1 is ENHRY, CDR2 SYGVKD. The CDR3 region is CAIRGDRSEKLFF. The CDR3 DNA is TGTGCCATCAGGGGGGACCGTTCGGAAAAACTGTTTTTT.

The chain is built from TRBV12-3 or TRBV12-4 and TRBJ1-2; the D is unclear. With 6 bases removed from V and 7 bases from J, the gap between germline ends came to 9 bases. CDR3 length equals 11 residues. In DNA form, the CDR3 reads TGTGCCAGCAGAGGCCCCGGTGGCTACACCTTC. Amino acids: CASRGPGGYTF.

In its sample, this clonotype was seen many times. The chain joins TRBV14 to TRBJ1-2; D is unclear. The germline CDR1 and CDR2 sequences are SGHDN and FVKESK. The CDR3 is made up of 13 amino acids. Trimming pared 0 bases from V and 7 bases from J, leaving 9 bases between. CDR3 in amino acids: CASSQDMGSGYTF. CDR3 sequence (DNA): TGTGCCAGCAGCCAAGATATGGGGTCTGGCTACACCTTC.

A few counts support this clonotype. This may arise from a read error, as a much more abundant clone is one base away. The V call is TRBV28, the J call TRBJ2-7; 7 bases map to TRBD1. CDR1 is MDHEN, CDR2 SYDVKM, per germline. This CDR3 is built from 13 residues. After removal of 6 bases from V and 2 bases from J, the junction contained 4 bases not matched to a gene. CDR3 nucleotides: TGTGCCAGCAGACAGGGGCCCGCCTACGAGCAGTACTTC. This gives the protein CASRQGPAYEQYF.

This clonotype has ten or more counts. The chain employs TRBV12-3 or TRBV12-4 and TRBJ2-1, with TRBD2 matching 7 bases. The V and J ends lost 4 bases and 9 bases, in that order; junction bases with no gene match: 12. The CDR3 contains 15 residues. The CDR3 spells CASSSAGLEGAEQFF. CDR3 in DNA: TGTGCCAGCAGTTCAGCGGGGCTAGAAGGTGCTGAGCAGTTCTTC.